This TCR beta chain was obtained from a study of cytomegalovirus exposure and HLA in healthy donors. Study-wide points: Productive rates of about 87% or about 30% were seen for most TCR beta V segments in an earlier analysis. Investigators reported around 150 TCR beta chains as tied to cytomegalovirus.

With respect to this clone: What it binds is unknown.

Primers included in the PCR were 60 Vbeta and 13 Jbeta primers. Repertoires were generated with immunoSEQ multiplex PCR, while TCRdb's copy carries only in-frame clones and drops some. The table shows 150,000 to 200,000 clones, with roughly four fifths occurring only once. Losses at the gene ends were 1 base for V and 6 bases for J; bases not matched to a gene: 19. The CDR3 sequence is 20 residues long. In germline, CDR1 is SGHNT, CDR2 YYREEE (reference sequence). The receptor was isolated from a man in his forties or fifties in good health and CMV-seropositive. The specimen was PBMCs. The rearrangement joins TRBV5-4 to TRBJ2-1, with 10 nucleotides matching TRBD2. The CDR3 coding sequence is TGTGCCAGCAGCTTGTTCACGCTAGCGGGAGTGTCAACGAGTAGCAATGAGCAGTTCTTC. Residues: CASSLFTLAGVSTSSNEQFF.